This T cell receptor beta chain was sequenced during a study of T cell repertoires in cytomegalovirus infection. Study background: Epitope selection comprised recently identified HLA-C-restricted CMV epitopes and well-studied HLA-B-restricted CMV epitopes.

Germline values: CDR1 MNHEY, CDR2 SVGEGT. V shed 3 bases and J shed 0 bases, with 14 bases lying between them. The CDR3 runs 16 residues. This clonotype was counted only a few times. Antigen: not known. TCRdb re-derived calls from the reads in MiXCR, one entry per CDR3 protein. The table includes roughly 700,000 distinct CDR3 sequences, around a third detected once. This TCR derives from a human donor in good health (CMV status not recorded). Some clones in this sample may be carry-over from other donors' samples. The starting material was cultured PBMCs, obtained from culture after CMV antigen stimulation. V and J are TRBV6-2 or TRBV6-3 and TRBJ1-1; D call uncertain. In DNA, the CDR3 is TGTGCCAGCAGTTATTGGCCACGACCGATGAACACTGAAGCTTTCTTT. This gives the protein CASSYWPRPMNTEAFF.